The T cell receptor beta chain described here comes from a study of blood T cells in healthy people across ages. Study-wide results and caveats: Aged donors had fewer naive CD4+ cells and lower diversity than long-lived donors.

Together with a sample-barcoded 5' primer, a J-beta primer mix was included in a second PCR lasting roughly 6 to 12 cycles. Every cDNA molecule carried a tag from a template-switch adaptor bearing 12 random nucleotides. One entry per CDR3 protein, called by TCRdb with MiXCR from the 5' RACE reads. The profile covers some 710,000 distinct CDR3 sequences, with roughly 20% appearing a single time and roughly a fifth taken by the ten largest. V was pared by 5 bases and J by 6 bases, with 13 bases between. CDR3 size: 13 residues. Germline CDR1 SGHAT, CDR2 FQDESV (reference sequence). A few counts support this clonotype. The antigen is unknown.

This TCR was recovered from a man between 65 and 85 years old in good health. The genes are TRBV11-1 and TRBJ1-1; D gene ambiguous. The sequenced sample consisted of blood. The CDR3 nucleotides read TGTGCCAGCAGCCTCACATCAAACTCTGAAGCTTTCTTT. Translation gives CASSLTSNSEAFF.